A selection of T cell receptor beta chains follows, all from one sample in a study of blood T cell repertoires in COVID-19. Here immunoSEQ multiplex PCR was the method, and the copy in TCRdb shows in-frame clones only, minus some. Altogether some 270,000 clones are present, around 90% being singletons, with the ten largest covering about 2%. Sequenced: peripheral blood. Receptors originate from a woman aged 60-70 years with COVID-19, enrolled during active disease. Both conserved end residues are part of each CDR3. A D gene is named only where the DNA matches it firmly. The listing skips clone size in some rows; elsewhere it reads once, few, many or a size class.

j_gene,d_gene,len,abundance,v_gene,CDR3aa,CDR3nt
TRBJ2-7,.,14,.,TRBV7-9,CASSLPVGRYEQYF,TGTGCCAGCAGCTTACCCGTGGGGAGGTACGAGCAGTACTTC
TRBJ1-2,.,16,.,TRBV5-8,CASSSGGILTNYGYTF,TGTGCCAGCAGCTCCGGAGGGATATTAACAAACTATGGCTACACCTTC
TRBJ2-7,.,13,once,TRBV27,CASRGSSRYEQYF,TGTGCCAGCAGGGGGAGTTCGAGGTACGAGCAGTACTTC
TRBJ2-4,TRBD1,17,.,TRBV19,CASSPDDRELAKNIQYF,TGTGCCAGTAGTCCCGACGACAGGGAGCTAGCCAAAAACATTCAGTACTTC
TRBJ1-2,.,16,many,TRBV4-1,CASSQLFVKITGGYTF,TGCGCCAGCAGCCAATTGTTTGTCAAGATAACGGGGGGCTACACCTTC
TRBJ1-5,TRBD1,16,.,TRBV19,CASSIGPGGDNQPQHF,TGTGCCAGTAGTATAGGCCCAGGGGGAGACAATCAGCCCCAGCATTTT
TRBJ1-2,.,16,once,TRBV19,CASSGTPRSNNYGYTF,TGTGCCAGTAGTGGGACACCTCGCTCCAATAACTATGGCTACACCTTC
TRBJ2-1,TRBD1,13,.,TRBV2,CAMPGQVSNEQFF,TGTGCCATGCCGGGACAGGTCTCAAATGAGCAGTTCTTC
TRBJ2-1,TRBD2,14,.,TRBV29-1,CSVELADTYNEQFF,TGCAGCGTCGAACTAGCGGATACCTACAATGAGCAGTTCTTC
TRBJ2-3,.,14,.,TRBV6-5,CATGRRVGADTQYF,TGTGCCACCGGGCGACGGGTCGGGGCAGATACGCAGTATTTT
TRBJ2-2,TRBD2,16,.,TRBV5-4,CASSLVGRGGPGELFF,TGTGCCAGCAGCTTGGTTGGTCGGGGAGGGCCCGGGGAGCTGTTTTTT
TRBJ1-4,TRBD1,13,.,TRBV27,CASARTGDEKLFF,TGTGCCAGCGCTAGGACAGGTGATGAAAAACTGTTTTTT
TRBJ2-1,.,16,.,TRBV7-6,CASSLEEWRGNNEQFF,TGTGCCAGCAGCTTAGAGGAGTGGCGGGGAAACAATGAGCAGTTCTTC
TRBJ2-2,.,14,.,TRBV27,CASSTRPAGGELFF,TGTGCCAGCAGCACCAGGCCGGCGGGCGGGGAGCTGTTTTTT
TRBJ2-1,TRBD2,13,.,TRBV6-2/TRBV6-3,CASSLAGGIEQFF,TGTGCCAGCAGTTTAGCGGGGGGGATTGAGCAGTTCTTC
TRBJ1-2,.,15,.,TRBV9,CASSVEGVAGYGYTF,TGTGCCAGCAGCGTAGAGGGGGTGGCGGGCTATGGCTACACCTTC
TRBJ2-1,TRBD2,17,.,TRBV7-2,CASSLNAGLAGDNEQFF,TGTGCCAGCAGCTTGAATGCCGGACTAGCGGGGGACAATGAGCAGTTCTTC
TRBJ1-2,.,11,.,TRBV19,CATAGGHGYTF,TGTGCCACCGCGGGGGGACATGGCTACACCTTC
TRBJ1-1,TRBD1,16,once,TRBV7-9,CASSDRQGTMNTEAFF,TGTGCCAGCAGCGACCGACAGGGAACTATGAACACTGAAGCTTTCTTT
TRBJ1-3,.,14,.,TRBV28,CASSFVRAGNTIYF,TGTGCCAGCAGTTTCGTCAGGGCTGGAAACACCATATATTTT
TRBJ2-1,TRBD1,15,.,TRBV6-1,CASSENPTGFNEQFF,TGTGCCAGCAGTGAAAACCCGACAGGGTTTAATGAGCAGTTCTTC
TRBJ1-1,TRBD1,17,.,TRBV10-3,CAISEYLSAGRGTEAFF,TGTGCCATCAGTGAGTATCTGTCGGCCGGCAGGGGGACTGAAGCTTTCTTT
TRBJ2-3,.,19,.,TRBV5-4,CASSPQNNVAASSTDTQYF,TGTGCCAGCAGCCCGCAGAATAACGTCGCGGCCTCTAGCACAGATACGCAGTATTTT
TRBJ2-2,.,14,.,TRBV7-3,CASSLTGSPGELFF,TGTGCCAGCAGCCTCACGGGGTCCCCCGGGGAGCTGTTTTTT
TRBJ1-5,TRBD1,18,.,TRBV7-2,CASSDDRGGGISNQPQHF,TGTGCCAGCAGCGATGACAGGGGAGGGGGAATTAGCAATCAGCCCCAGCATTTT
TRBJ1-3,.,15,.,TRBV15,CATSRGTDSGNTIYF,TGTGCCACCAGCAGAGGAACTGACTCTGGAAACACCATATATTTT
TRBJ1-2,.,14,.,TRBV30,CAWSVQGTWPGYTF,TGTGCCTGGAGTGTCCAGGGGACGTGGCCTGGCTACACCTTC
TRBJ1-4,TRBD1,15,.,TRBV2,CASSDRGQANEKLFF,TGTGCCAGCAGTGATAGGGGACAGGCTAATGAAAAACTGTTTTTT
TRBJ1-5,.,14,.,TRBV28,CASSFIGGHQPQHF,TGTGCCAGCAGTTTCATCGGGGGTCATCAGCCCCAGCATTTT
TRBJ1-1,.,14,few,TRBV30,CAWSLDNLNTEAFF,TGTGCCTGGAGCCTGGACAATTTGAACACTGAAGCTTTCTTT
TRBJ2-5,TRBD2,17,once,TRBV2,CASSVSSGGAGAETQYF,TGTGCCAGCAGTGTGTCCAGCGGGGGGGCGGGGGCAGAGACCCAGTACTTC
TRBJ1-1,.,14,.,TRBV15,CATSGRVAGPEAFF,TGTGCCACCAGCGGAAGGGTTGCGGGGCCTGAAGCTTTCTTT
TRBJ2-7,.,14,.,TRBV3-1/TRBV3-2,CASSLGTGAFEQYF,TGTGCCAGCAGCCTGGGGACGGGAGCTTTCGAGCAGTACTTC
TRBJ2-5,.,11,.,TRBV6-5,CASRQIETQYF,TGTGCCAGCAGGCAGATAGAGACCCAGTACTTC
TRBJ1-5,.,15,once,TRBV7-8,CASSVRNGVNQPQHF,TGTGCCAGCAGCGTAAGAAACGGGGTTAATCAGCCCCAGCATTTT
TRBJ1-4,.,14,.,TRBV11-2,CASSLERTNEKLFF,TGTGCCAGCAGCTTAGAGAGAACTAATGAAAAACTGTTTTTT